This is a list of T cell receptor beta chains from one sample in a study of Ad26.COV2.S vaccination and SARS-CoV-2 variants. Profiled with immunoSEQ multiplex PCR; TCRdb holds only in-frame clones, not every one. This sample yields around 300,000 clones, of which 70% to 90% are seen a single time; about 10% belongs to the top ten. This specimen was peripheral blood, taken in a trial of Ad26.COV2.S vaccine versus placebo. These receptors all come from a person aged 18-65 years who received the Ad26.COV2.S COVID-19 vaccine or a placebo. The CDR3 runs from the conserved cysteine through the conserved F or W. Fields, in order: J gene, V gene, clone size, D gene, CDR3 DNA, CDR3 protein. A D gene is named only where the DNA matches it firmly. Clone sizes are given selectively: once, few, many, or a class where the clone is expanded.

TRBJ2-3,TRBV11-2,-,-,TGTGCCAGCAGTACCACTAGGGATACGCAGTATTTT,CASSTTRDTQYF
TRBJ1-2,TRBV19,-,-,TGTGCCAGTATGCGGTTTGTTAACTATGGCTACACCTTC,CASMRFVNYGYTF
TRBJ2-2,TRBV11-3,-,TRBD1,TGTGCCAGCAGCTTGCAGGGGGCGGAGCTGTTTTTT,CASSLQGAELFF
TRBJ2-1,TRBV4-3,-,TRBD2,TGCGCCAGCAGCCACCGACTTAGCGGGGGCTACAATGAGCAGTTCTTC,CASSHRLSGGYNEQFF
TRBJ2-1,TRBV5-8,-,-,TGTGCCAGCAGCTCCGACCCCCTCTCCTACAATGAGCAGTTCTTC,CASSSDPLSYNEQFF
TRBJ2-7,TRBV29-1,-,-,TGCAGCGTTGACTCCGGGGGCTACGAGCAGTACTTC,CSVDSGGYEQYF
TRBJ2-5,TRBV7-2,once,-,TGTGCCAGCAGCTACAGGGCCGGAGGGGGAGAGACCCAGTACTTC,CASSYRAGGGETQYF
TRBJ2-7,TRBV7-8,-,-,TGTGCCAGCAACCTGTTCGGGATTCGGGACGAGCAGTACTTC,CASNLFGIRDEQYF
TRBJ2-7,TRBV6-1,-,-,TGTGCCAGCAGTGAAAGCCTGAGCGAGCAGTACTTC,CASSESLSEQYF
TRBJ2-1,TRBV28,-,TRBD2,TGTGCCAGCAGTTCGCACGGACTAGCCGGCGCGGTTAATGAGCAGTTCTTC,CASSSHGLAGAVNEQFF
TRBJ2-2,TRBV6-2/TRBV6-3,-,-,TGTGCCAGCAGTTATGGGTTGGCAGACACGGTTTCCGGGGAGCTGTTTTTT,CASSYGLADTVSGELFF
TRBJ1-2,TRBV28,-,-,TGTGCCAGCAGCGTCTCAAACTATGGCTACACCTTC,CASSVSNYGYTF
TRBJ1-2,TRBV2,-,TRBD1,TGTGCCAGCACTTGGACAGGGGTAGGGGGCTACACCTTC,CASTWTGVGGYTF
TRBJ2-7,TRBV6-5,-,-,TGTGCCAGCACCCAACGTGGGAGGTTTCCCTACGAGCAGTACTTC,CASTQRGRFPYEQYF
TRBJ2-7,TRBV7-9,-,TRBD2,TGTGCCAGCAGCTCGGTGGGGACTAGGGCGTACGAGCAGTACTTC,CASSSVGTRAYEQYF
TRBJ2-3,TRBV7-2,-,-,TGTGCCAGCAGCTTAGAGCTGCACACAGATACGCAGTATTTT,CASSLELHTDTQYF
TRBJ2-1,TRBV27,-,-,TGTGCCAGCAGTATGCCCAGGTGGACTGAGCAGTTCTTC,CASSMPRWTEQFF
TRBJ2-3,TRBV7-3,-,-,TGTGCCAGCAGCTTAAATGCCCTTCGCACAGATACGCAGTATTTT,CASSLNALRTDTQYF
TRBJ2-7,TRBV28,-,TRBD1,TGTGCCAGCAAGCGAGGAGACAGGGGTGCCGAGCAGTACTTC,CASKRGDRGAEQYF
TRBJ1-2,TRBV6-6,once,-,TGTGCCAGCAGTTACGCCTTGGGGGGACATGGCTACACCTTC,CASSYALGGHGYTF
TRBJ1-3,TRBV15,once,-,TGTGCCACCAGCAGAGCCCCAAGTGGGGGAAACACCATATATTTT,CATSRAPSGGNTIYF
TRBJ1-1,TRBV6-6,-,TRBD1,TGTGCCAGCAGTGATCCTGGACAGGGGAACACTGAAGCTTTCTTT,CASSDPGQGNTEAFF
TRBJ1-3,TRBV5-1,-,-,TGCGCCAGCAGCTTGCCCGGAAACACCATATATTTT,CASSLPGNTIYF
TRBJ2-3,TRBV27,once,-,TGTGCCAGCAGTTTCGGGGGCTACACAGATACGCAGTATTTT,CASSFGGYTDTQYF
TRBJ2-7,TRBV3-1/TRBV3-2,-,-,TGTGCCAGCAGCCTGTCAGGGAGAGAGCAGTACTTC,CASSLSGREQYF
TRBJ2-2,TRBV9,few,TRBD1,TGTGCCAGCAGTACCGGGACAGGGTATAACACCGGGGAGCTGTTTTTT,CASSTGTGYNTGELFF
TRBJ2-5,TRBV5-1,-,TRBD2,TGCGCCAGCAGCCTCAGGACTAGCCAAGAGACCCAGTACTTC,CASSLRTSQETQYF
TRBJ2-2,TRBV5-4,-,-,TGTGCCAGCAGCTTGGAACACCTAAGTAAGGCCGGGGAGCTGTTTTTT,CASSLEHLSKAGELFF
TRBJ1-5,TRBV12-5,-,TRBD1,TGTGCTAGTGGCCCTTCAGGGGGTAATCAGCCCCAGCATTTT,CASGPSGGNQPQHF
TRBJ2-3,TRBV4-1,once,-,TGCGCCAGCAGCCAAGATCGGAGAAGGGCAGATACGCAGTATTTT,CASSQDRRRADTQYF
TRBJ2-3,TRBV24-1,-,TRBD2,TGTGCCACCAGCCTGGGGGGACTAGCGGGAGATGGAACAGATACGCAGTATTTT,CATSLGGLAGDGTDTQYF
TRBJ2-1,TRBV7-2,-,TRBD2,TGTGCTAGCGGGTGGAACTCCTACAATGAGCAGTTCTTC,CASGWNSYNEQFF
TRBJ2-5,TRBV28,-,-,TGTGCCAGCAGTCGAACTCCGGAGTCAGAGACCCAGTACTTC,CASSRTPESETQYF
TRBJ2-7,TRBV6-7,-,TRBD2,TGTGCCAGCAGAGCCGGGACTAGTGGGAGGTACGAGCAGTACTTC,CASRAGTSGRYEQYF
TRBJ2-7,TRBV10-3,once,-,TGTGCCATCAGTGTCCAAAGCAGCTCCTACGAGCAGTACTTC,CAISVQSSSYEQYF
TRBJ2-3,TRBV28,-,-,TGTGCCAGCAGTCTCACTAGTTGGACAGATACGCAGTATTTT,CASSLTSWTDTQYF
TRBJ1-2,TRBV11-2,once,-,TGTGCCAGCAGCTTAGGACGGCGGGGGGACAACTATGGCTACACCTTC,CASSLGRRGDNYGYTF
TRBJ1-6,TRBV6-5,-,-,TGTGCCACCGGACAGATCAATTCACCCCTCCACTTT,CATGQINSPLHF
TRBJ2-7,TRBV4-3,few,-,TGCGCCAGCAGCCACCAGGGGGGGGGAATCTACGAGCAGTACTTC,CASSHQGGGIYEQYF
TRBJ2-3,TRBV3-1/TRBV3-2,-,-,TGTGCCAGCAGCCGAAGGGGAACAGATACGCAGTATTTT,CASSRRGTDTQYF
TRBJ1-1,TRBV3-1/TRBV3-2,-,-,TGTGCCAGCAGCTACATGCAGGGGAACACTGAAGCTTTCTTT,CASSYMQGNTEAFF
TRBJ1-6,TRBV7-8,-,-,TGTGCCAGCAGCTTAGGGGGAGCTAATTCACCCCTCCACTTT,CASSLGGANSPLHF
TRBJ2-1,TRBV5-4,-,TRBD2,TGTGCCAGCAGCCCACGGACTAGCGGCTACAATGAGCAGTTCTTC,CASSPRTSGYNEQFF
TRBJ1-1,TRBV2,-,-,TGTGCCAGCAGTGAATTCGGCGGAAGCAAGATGAACACTGAAGCTTTCTTT,CASSEFGGSKMNTEAFF
TRBJ2-1,TRBV18,-,-,TGTGCCAGCTCACCACCGCAGTCTAGCTACAATGAGCAGTTCTTC,CASSPPQSSYNEQFF
TRBJ2-7,TRBV24-1,few,-,TGTGCCACCAGCGCACAGGGCTCCGAGCAGTACTTC,CATSAQGSEQYF
TRBJ1-3,TRBV7-9,-,-,TGTGCCAGCAGCTTAGGGTATGGAAACACCATATATTTT,CASSLGYGNTIYF
TRBJ2-7,TRBV24-1,few,-,TGTGCCACCGGAGTCCAGGGGACCTACGAGCAGTACTTC,CATGVQGTYEQYF
TRBJ1-1,TRBV4-3,-,-,TGCGCCAGCAGCCAAGTAGCGGGGGACACTGAAGCTTTCTTT,CASSQVAGDTEAFF
TRBJ2-7,TRBV3-1/TRBV3-2,-,-,TGTGCCAGCAGCCAAGTCCCTAGGTCCTACGAGCAGTACTTC,CASSQVPRSYEQYF
TRBJ1-1,TRBV18,-,TRBD1,TGTGCCAGCTCACAGGGACAGGGTGGGACTGAAGCTTTCTTT,CASSQGQGGTEAFF
TRBJ2-1,TRBV7-9,-,-,TGTGCCAGCAGCTTTAGCAGGGCTCTCTACAATGAGCAGTTCTTC,CASSFSRALYNEQFF
TRBJ2-6,TRBV28,-,-,TGTGCCAGCAGTTTATACCCAGTCTCGGGTGGGGCCAACGTCCTGACTTTC,CASSLYPVSGGANVLTF
TRBJ2-1,TRBV27,-,TRBD2,TGTGCCAGCAGTACATGGGACTACCTTAAAGGTCGGGAGCAGTTCTTC,CASSTWDYLKGREQFF
TRBJ2-5,TRBV20-1,-,-,TGCAGTGCTAGTGGCGATCAAGAGACCCAGTACTTC,CSASGDQETQYF
TRBJ1-2,TRBV11-2,-,-,TGTGCCAGCAGCTTAGATCGGCAGGCCTATGGCTACACCTTC,CASSLDRQAYGYTF
TRBJ1-2,TRBV5-6,-,TRBD1,TGTGCCAGCAGCTCGAGTTACAGGGGGCCCAGGGGTGGCTACACCTTC,CASSSSYRGPRGGYTF
TRBJ2-5,TRBV7-9,-,-,TGTGCCAGCAGCTTAGCGCCGTCTGGAGAGACCCAGTACTTC,CASSLAPSGETQYF
TRBJ1-4,TRBV5-1,-,-,TGCGCCAGCAGCCAAAGGACAGCAGTTTCGTCAACTAATGAAAAACTGTTTTTT,CASSQRTAVSSTNEKLFF